The sequence of this TCR beta chain was determined in a study of T cells in Graves' hyperthyroidism and ophthalmopathy. Disease duration under 2 months; hyperthyroidism patients were aged 18 to 65. The authors obtained PBMCs from about 9.5 ml of fresh peripheral blood. General study findings and limits: Model output signaled ophthalmopathy a median approximately six months ahead of onset.

Many counts were recorded for this clonotype. Its antigen remains unidentified. What was amplified from RNA transcripts were TCR beta CDR3 regions. RT-PCR in the first round (using the HTBI primer set) targeted the TCR CDR3. One entry per CDR3 protein results from TCRdb running MiXCR on the multiplex PCR reads. The sample shows some 600,000 distinct CDR3 sequences, 11% to 15% of them seen only once. Sequenced input: blood. The receptor comes from a woman younger than 45 with Graves' hyperthyroidism that later progressed to Graves' ophthalmopathy.

CDR3 amino acids: CASSTTSGGNTGELFF. As DNA, the CDR3 is TGTGCCAGCAGCACTACTAGCGGGGGGAACACCGGGGAGCTGTTTTTT. The rearrangement uses TRBV7-3 and TRBJ2-2; 11 bases match TRBD2. CDR3 length: 16 amino acids. V lost 5 bases, J lost 1 base, and 3 bases stayed unmatched. Germline-derived CDR1 and CDR2 are SGHTA and FQGTGA.